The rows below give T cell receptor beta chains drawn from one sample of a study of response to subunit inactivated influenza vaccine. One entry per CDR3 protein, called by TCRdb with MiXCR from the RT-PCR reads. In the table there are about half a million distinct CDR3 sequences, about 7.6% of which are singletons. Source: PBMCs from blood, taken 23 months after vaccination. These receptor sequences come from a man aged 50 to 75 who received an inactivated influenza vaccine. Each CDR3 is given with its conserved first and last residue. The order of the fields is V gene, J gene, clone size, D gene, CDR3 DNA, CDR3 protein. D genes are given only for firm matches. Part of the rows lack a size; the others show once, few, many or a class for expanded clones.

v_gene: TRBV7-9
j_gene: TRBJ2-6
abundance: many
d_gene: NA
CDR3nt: TGTGCCAGCAGCTTATTCGCTGCTGGGGCCAACGTCCTGACTTTC
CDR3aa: CASSLFAAGANVLTF

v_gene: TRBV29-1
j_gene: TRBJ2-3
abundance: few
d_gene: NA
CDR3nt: TGCAGCGTGGCAACAGGAACGCAGTATTTT
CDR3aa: CSVATGTQYF

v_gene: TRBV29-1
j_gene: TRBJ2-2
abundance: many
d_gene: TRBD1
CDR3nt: TGCAGCGTTGAGATAGACAGGGGGCCGAACACCGGGGAGCTGTTTTTT
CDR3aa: CSVEIDRGPNTGELFF

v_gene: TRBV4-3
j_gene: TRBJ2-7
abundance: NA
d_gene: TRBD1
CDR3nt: TGCGCCAGCAGCCAATATAAGGGGGCCGACTCCTACGAGCAGTACTTC
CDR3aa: CASSQYKGADSYEQYF

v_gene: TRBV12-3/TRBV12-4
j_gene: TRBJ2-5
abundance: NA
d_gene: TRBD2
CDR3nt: TGTGCCAGCGGCGGACTAGCGGGGGGCCAAGAGACCCAGTACTTC
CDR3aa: CASGGLAGGQETQYF

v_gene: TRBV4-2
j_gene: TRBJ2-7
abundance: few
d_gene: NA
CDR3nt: TGTGCCAGCAGCCAGACTAGGGCTGGCGAGCAGTACTTC
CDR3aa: CASSQTRAGEQYF

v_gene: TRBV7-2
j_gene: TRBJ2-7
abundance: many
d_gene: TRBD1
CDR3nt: TGTGCCAGCGGTCCCCCGGGGACAGGGGCCGAGCAGTACTTC
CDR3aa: CASGPPGTGAEQYF

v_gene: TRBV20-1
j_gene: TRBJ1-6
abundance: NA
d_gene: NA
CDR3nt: TGCAGTGCTCTCGGACAGTTTAATTCACCCCTCCACTTT
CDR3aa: CSALGQFNSPLHF

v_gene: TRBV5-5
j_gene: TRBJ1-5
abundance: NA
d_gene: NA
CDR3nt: TGTGCCAGCAGCTTGGGCCTGGGGCCAGATAGCAATCAGCCCCAGCATTTT
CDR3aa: CASSLGLGPDSNQPQHF

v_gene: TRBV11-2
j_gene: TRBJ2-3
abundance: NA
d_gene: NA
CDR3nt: TGTGCCAGCAGCTCCCTACTAGCTACCACCTCTAGCACAGATACGCAGTATTTT
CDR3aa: CASSSLLATTSSTDTQYF

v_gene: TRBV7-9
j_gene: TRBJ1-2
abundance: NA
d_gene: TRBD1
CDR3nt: TGTGCCAGCAGCTCCACAGGGGTAATCTATGGCTACACCTTC
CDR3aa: CASSSTGVIYGYTF

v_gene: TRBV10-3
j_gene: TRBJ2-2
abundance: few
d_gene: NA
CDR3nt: TGTGCCATCGGTGTTGGTAACACCGGGGAGCTGTTTTTT
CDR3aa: CAIGVGNTGELFF

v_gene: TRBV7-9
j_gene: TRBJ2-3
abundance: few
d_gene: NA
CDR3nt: TGTGCCAGCAGCCGTCGGGATGTCACAGATACGCAGTATTTT
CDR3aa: CASSRRDVTDTQYF

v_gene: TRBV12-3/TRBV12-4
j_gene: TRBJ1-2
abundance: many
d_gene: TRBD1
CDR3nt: TGTGCCAGCAGTTTCGGACAGGAGTCGGCTGGCTACACCTTC
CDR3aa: CASSFGQESAGYTF

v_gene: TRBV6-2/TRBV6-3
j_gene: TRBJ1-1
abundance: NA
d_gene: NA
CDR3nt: TGTGCCAGCAGTGAGTTTTCGTCGGGCGGCACTGAAGCTTTCTTT
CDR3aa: CASSEFSSGGTEAFF

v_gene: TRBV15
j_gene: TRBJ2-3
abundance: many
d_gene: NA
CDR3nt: TGTGCCACCAGTTCCCGCACAGATACGCAGTATTTT
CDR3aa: CATSSRTDTQYF

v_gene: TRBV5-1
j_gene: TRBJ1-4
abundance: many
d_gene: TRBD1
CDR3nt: TGCGCCAGCAGCGGGCAGGGGGATAATGAAAAACTGTTTTTT
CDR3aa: CASSGQGDNEKLFF

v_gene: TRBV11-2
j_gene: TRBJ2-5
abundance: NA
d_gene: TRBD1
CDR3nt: TGTGCCAGCAGCTTAGGTAGACGCCGGGACAGGGGATCAGGAGAGACCCAGTACTTC
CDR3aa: CASSLGRRRDRGSGETQYF

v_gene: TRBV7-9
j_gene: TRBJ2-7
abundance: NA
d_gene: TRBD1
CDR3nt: TGTGCCAGCAGCTCTTATCAGGGGGCTTTCCACGAGCAGTACTTC
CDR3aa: CASSSYQGAFHEQYF

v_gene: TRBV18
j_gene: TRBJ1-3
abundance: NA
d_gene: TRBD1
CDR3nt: TGTGCCAGCTCACCACAGACAGGGAGAATCTCTGGAAACACCATATATTTT
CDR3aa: CASSPQTGRISGNTIYF

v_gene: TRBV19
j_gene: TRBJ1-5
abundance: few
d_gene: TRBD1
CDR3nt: TGTGCCAGTAACGGCGGGACAGGGACTCAGCCCCAGCATTTT
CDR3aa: CASNGGTGTQPQHF

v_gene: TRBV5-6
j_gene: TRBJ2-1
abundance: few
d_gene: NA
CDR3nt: TGTGCCAGCAGCCGAGGGGGGATCTGGACGGGTGAGCAGTTCTTC
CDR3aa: CASSRGGIWTGEQFF

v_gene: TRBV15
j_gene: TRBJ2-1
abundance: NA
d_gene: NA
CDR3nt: TGTGCCACCAGCAGAGATGGGGGCTGGGCGGCGACAGGAAACAATGAGCAGTTCTTC
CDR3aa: CATSRDGGWAATGNNEQFF

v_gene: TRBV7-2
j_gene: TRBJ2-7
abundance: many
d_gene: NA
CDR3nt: TGTGCCAGCAGCTTAGGGGGGCAGGGCCACGAGCAGTACTTC
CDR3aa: CASSLGGQGHEQYF

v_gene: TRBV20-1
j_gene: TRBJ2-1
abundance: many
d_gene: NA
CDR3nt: TGCAGTGCTAGAGATCTCCGGGGACGGGGGCCTGGTGCCTACAATGAGCAGTTCTTC
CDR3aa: CSARDLRGRGPGAYNEQFF

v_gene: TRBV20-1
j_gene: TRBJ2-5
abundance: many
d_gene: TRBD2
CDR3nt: TGCAGTGCTAGAGAACCTCTAGCGGCAAAAGAGACCCAGTACTTC
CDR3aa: CSAREPLAAKETQYF

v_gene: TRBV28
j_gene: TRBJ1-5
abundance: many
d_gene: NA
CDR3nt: TGTGCCAGCAGTAGACAGCATAGCAATCAGCCCCAGCATTTT
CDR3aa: CASSRQHSNQPQHF

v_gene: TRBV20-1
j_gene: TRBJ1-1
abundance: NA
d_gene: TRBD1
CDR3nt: TGCAGTGCCCCTACGCCAGGGGGCCATGGGTTAAGCACTGAAGCTTTCTTT
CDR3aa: CSAPTPGGHGLSTEAFF

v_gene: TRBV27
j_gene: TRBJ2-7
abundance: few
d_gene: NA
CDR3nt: TGTGCCAGCGGCCGGGGTAACAAGCAGTACTTC
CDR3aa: CASGRGNKQYF

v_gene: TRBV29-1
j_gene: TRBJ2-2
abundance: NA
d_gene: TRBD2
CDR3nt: TGCAGCGTGCGACTAGCGGGGGTTAACACCGGGGAGCTGTTTTTT
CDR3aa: CSVRLAGVNTGELFF

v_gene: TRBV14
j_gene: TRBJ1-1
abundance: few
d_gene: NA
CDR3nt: TGTGCCAGCAGCCAACAGGGGAACACTGAAGCTTTCTTT
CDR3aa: CASSQQGNTEAFF

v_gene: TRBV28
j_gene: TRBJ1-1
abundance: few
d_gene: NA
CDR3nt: TGTGCCAGCAGTTTCTCACGCGGGAGGACACCGAACACTGAAGCTTTCTTT
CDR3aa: CASSFSRGRTPNTEAFF

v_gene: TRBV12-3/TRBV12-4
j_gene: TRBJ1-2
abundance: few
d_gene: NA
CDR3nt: TGTGCCAGCAGTTTAGCGCGGGGAGCCTATGGCTACACCTTC
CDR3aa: CASSLARGAYGYTF

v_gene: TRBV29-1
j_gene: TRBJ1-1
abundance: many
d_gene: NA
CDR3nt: TGCAGCGTTGTACACCTCACTGAAGCTTTCTTT
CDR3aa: CSVVHLTEAFF

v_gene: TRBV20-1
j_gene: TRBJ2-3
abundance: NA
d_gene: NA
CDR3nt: TGCAGTGCCCCCCCGGGGAGCGGACGCACAGATACGCAGTATTTT
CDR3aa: CSAPPGSGRTDTQYF

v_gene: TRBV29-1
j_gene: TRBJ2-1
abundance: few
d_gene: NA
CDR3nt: TGCAGCGGGATCCGGGGATACAATGAGCAGTTCTTC
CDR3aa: CSGIRGYNEQFF

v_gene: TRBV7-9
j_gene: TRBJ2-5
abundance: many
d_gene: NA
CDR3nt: TGTGCCAGCAGCTTATTGTATTGGGGCCTGAGGGAGACCCAGTACTTC
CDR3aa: CASSLLYWGLRETQYF

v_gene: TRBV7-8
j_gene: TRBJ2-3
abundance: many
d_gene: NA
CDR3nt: TGTGCCAGCAGCTTCCAACTTCCCGATACGCAGTATTTT
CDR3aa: CASSFQLPDTQYF

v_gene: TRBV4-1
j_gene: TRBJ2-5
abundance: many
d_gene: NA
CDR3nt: TGCGCCAGCAGCAGGACATCCCAAGAGACCCAGTACTTC
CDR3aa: CASSRTSQETQYF

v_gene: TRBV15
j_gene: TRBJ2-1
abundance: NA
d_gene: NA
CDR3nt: TGTGCCACCAGCAGAGATCGAGCAGGGAGAGAGCAGTTCTTC
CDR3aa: CATSRDRAGREQFF

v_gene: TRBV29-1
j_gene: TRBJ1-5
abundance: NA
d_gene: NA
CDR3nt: TGCAGCGTGGGGGGGCAGGTCAATCAGCCCCAGCATTTT
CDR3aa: CSVGGQVNQPQHF

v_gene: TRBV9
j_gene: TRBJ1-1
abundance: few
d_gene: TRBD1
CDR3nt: TGTGCCAGCAGCGGTGCAGGGGGTACTGAAGCTTTCTTT
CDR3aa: CASSGAGGTEAFF

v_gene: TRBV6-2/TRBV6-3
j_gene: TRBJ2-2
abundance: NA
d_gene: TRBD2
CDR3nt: TGTGCCAGCCTTCCCCCCCGCGGGAGGGGGCCCGGGGAGCTGTTTTTT
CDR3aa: CASLPPRGRGPGELFF

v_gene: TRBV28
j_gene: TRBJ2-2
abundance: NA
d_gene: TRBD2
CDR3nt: TGTGCCAGCAGTTTCCCCGGACTAGGGGCCGGGGAGCTGTTTTTT
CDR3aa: CASSFPGLGAGELFF

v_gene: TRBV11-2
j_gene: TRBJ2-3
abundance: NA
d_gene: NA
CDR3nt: TGTGCCAGCAGCTTAGATCGGACAGCCTCCGCCGGTACGCAGTATTTT
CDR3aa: CASSLDRTASAGTQYF

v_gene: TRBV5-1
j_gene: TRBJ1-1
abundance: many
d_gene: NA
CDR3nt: TGCGCCAGCAGCTTTTCAGGGAACACTGAAGCTTTCTTT
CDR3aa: CASSFSGNTEAFF